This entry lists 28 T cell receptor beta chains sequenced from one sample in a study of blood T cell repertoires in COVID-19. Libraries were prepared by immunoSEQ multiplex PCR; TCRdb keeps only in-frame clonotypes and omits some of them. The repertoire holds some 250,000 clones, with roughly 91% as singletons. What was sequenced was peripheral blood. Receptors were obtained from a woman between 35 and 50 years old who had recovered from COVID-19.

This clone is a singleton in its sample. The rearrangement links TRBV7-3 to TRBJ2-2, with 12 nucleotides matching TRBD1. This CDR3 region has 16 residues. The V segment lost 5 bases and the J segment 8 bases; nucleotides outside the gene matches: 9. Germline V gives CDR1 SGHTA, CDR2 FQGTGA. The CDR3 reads CASSPWGTGGLGELFF. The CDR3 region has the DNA TGTGCCAGCAGCCCCTGGGGGACAGGGGGCTTGGGGGAGCTGTTTTTT.

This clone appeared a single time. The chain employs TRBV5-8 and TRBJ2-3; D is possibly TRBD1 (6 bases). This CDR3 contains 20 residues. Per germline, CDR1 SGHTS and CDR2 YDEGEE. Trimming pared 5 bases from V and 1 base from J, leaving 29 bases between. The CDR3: CASSGPGFEDWDTRTDTQYF. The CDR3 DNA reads TGTGCCAGCAGTGGGCCCGGGTTTGAGGATTGGGACACCCGCACAGATACGCAGTATTTT. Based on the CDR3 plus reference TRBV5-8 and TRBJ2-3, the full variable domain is EAGVTQSPTHLIKTRGQQATLRCSPISGHTSVYWYQQALGLGLQFLLWYDEGEERNRGNFPPRFSGRQFPNYSSELNVNALELEDSALYLCASSGPGFEDWDTRTDTQYFGPGTRLTVL.

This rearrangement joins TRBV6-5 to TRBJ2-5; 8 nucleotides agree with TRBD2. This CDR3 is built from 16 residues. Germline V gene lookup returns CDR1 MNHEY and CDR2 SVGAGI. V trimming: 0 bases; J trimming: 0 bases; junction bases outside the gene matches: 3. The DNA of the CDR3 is TGTGCCAGCAGTTACTCCCCAGCGGGGGACCAAGAGACCCAGTACTTC. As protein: CASSYSPAGDQETQYF.

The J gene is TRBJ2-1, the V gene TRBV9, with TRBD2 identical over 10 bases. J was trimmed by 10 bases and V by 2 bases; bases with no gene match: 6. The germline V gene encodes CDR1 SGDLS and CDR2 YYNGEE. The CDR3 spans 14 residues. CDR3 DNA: TGTGCCAGCAGCGTCCGGACTAGCGGTGGGGAGCAGTTCTTC. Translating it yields CASSVRTSGGEQFF.

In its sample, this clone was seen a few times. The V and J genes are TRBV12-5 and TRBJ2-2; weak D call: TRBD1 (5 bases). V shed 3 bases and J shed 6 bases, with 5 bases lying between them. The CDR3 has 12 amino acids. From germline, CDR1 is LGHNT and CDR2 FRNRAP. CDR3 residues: CASGLGAGELFF. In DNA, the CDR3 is TGTGCTAGTGGTTTAGGGGCCGGGGAGCTGTTTTTT.

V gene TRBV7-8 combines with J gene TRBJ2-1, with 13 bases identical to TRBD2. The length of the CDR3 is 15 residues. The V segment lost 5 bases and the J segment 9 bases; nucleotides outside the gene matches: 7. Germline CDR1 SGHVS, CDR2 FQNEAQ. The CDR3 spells CASSPGLAGVVEQFF. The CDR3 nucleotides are TGTGCCAGCAGCCCCGGACTAGCGGGAGTCGTTGAGCAGTTCTTC.

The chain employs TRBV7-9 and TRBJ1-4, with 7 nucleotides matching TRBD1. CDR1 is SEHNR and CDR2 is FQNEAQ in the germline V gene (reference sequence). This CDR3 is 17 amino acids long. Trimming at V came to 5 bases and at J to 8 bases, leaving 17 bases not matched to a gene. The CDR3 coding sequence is TGTGCCAGCAGCCCGGCCGGAGGGACAGCCCAGGGGGAAAAACTGTTTTTT. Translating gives CASSPAGGTAQGEKLFF. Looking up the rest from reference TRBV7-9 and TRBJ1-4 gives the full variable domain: DTGVSQNPRHKITKRGQNVTFRCDPISEHNRLYWYRQTLGQGPEFLTYFQNEAQLEKSRLLSDRFSAERPKGSFSTLEIQRTEQGDSAMYLCASSPAGGTAQGEKLFFGSGTQLSVL.

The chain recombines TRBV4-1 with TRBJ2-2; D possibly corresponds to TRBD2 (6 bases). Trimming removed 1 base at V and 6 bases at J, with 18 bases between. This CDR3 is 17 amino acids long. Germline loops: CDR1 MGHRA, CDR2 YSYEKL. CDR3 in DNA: TGCGCCAGCAGCCAAGGGGGAGCGGGCCGGAGGGCCGGGGAGCTGTTTTTT. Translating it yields CASSQGGAGRRAGELFF.

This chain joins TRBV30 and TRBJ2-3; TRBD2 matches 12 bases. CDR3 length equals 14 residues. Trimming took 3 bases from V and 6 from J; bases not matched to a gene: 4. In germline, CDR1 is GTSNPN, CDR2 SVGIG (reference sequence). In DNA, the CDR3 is TGTGCCTGGAGCGCCGGGACTAGCGGGGATACGCAGTATTTT. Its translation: CAWSAGTSGDTQYF.

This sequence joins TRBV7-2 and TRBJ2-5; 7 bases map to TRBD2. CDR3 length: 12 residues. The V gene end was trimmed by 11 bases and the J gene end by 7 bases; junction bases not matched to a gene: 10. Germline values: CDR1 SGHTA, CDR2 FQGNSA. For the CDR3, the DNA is TGTGCCTCACAAAAATCGGGGGGGACCCAGTACTTC. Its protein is CASQKSGGTQYF. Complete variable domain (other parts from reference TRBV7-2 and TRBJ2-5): GAGVSQSPSNKVTEKGKDVELRCDPISGHTALYWYRQSLGQGLEFLIYFQGNSAPDKSGLPSDRFSAERTGGSVSTLTIQRTQQEDSAVYLCASQKSGGTQYFGPGTRLLVL.

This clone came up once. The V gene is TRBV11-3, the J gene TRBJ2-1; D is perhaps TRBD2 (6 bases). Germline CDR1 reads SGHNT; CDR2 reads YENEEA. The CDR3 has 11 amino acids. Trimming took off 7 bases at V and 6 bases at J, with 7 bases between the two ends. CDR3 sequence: CASTGGNEQFF. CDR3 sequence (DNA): TGTGCCAGCACCGGGGGCAATGAGCAGTTCTTC.

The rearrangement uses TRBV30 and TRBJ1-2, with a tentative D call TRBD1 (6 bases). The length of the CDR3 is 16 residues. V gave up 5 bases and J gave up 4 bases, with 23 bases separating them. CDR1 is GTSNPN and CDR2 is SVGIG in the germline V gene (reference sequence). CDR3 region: CAWVNQQGIASYGYTF. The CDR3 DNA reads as TGTGCCTGGGTGAACCAACAGGGAATCGCCAGCTATGGCTACACCTTC.

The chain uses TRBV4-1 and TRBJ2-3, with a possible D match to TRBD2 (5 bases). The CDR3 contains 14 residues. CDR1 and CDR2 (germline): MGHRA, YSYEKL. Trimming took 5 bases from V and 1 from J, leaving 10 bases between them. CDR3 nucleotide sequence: TGCGCCAGCAGCGGAGGCCCCCGCACAGATACGCAGTATTTT. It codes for CASSGGPRTDTQYF.

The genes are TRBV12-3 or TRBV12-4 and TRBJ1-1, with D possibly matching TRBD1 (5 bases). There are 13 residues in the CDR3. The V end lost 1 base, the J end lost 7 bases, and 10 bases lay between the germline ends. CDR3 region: CASSLVGGIEAFF. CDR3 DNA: TGTGCCAGCAGTTTAGTGGGGGGGATTGAAGCTTTCTTT.

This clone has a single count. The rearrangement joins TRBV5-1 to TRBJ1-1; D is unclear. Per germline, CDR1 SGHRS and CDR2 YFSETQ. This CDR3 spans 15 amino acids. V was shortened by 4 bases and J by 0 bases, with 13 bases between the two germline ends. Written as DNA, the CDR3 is TGCGCCAGCAGCCCTGCCGGGTCGCTGAACACTGAAGCTTTCTTT. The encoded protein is CASSPAGSLNTEAFF.

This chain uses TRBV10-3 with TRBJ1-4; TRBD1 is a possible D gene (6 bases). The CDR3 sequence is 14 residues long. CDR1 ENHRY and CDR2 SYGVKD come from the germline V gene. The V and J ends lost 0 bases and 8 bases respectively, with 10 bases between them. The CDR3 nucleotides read TGTGCCATCAGTGAGTCAGGGGGAGTAGAAAAACTGTTTTTT. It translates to CAISESGGVEKLFF.

The CDR3 DNA is TGTGCCAGTAGCCCTAGCGGGGGTCACACAGATACGCAGTATTTT. It translates to CASSPSGGHTDTQYF. The rearrangement links TRBV19 to TRBJ2-3; 10 bases are shared with TRBD2. The CDR3 has 15 residues. The junction had 5 bases not matched to a gene; V was cut back by 6 bases and J by 2 bases. Germline V CDR1 and CDR2: LNHDA, SQIVND (reference sequence).

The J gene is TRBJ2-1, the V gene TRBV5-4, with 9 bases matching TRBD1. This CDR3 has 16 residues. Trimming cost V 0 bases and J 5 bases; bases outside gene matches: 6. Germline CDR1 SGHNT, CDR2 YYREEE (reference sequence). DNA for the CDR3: TGTGCCAGCAGCTTGGCTGGGGGACAGGGCAACAATGAGCAGTTCTTC. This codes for CASSLAGGQGNNEQFF.

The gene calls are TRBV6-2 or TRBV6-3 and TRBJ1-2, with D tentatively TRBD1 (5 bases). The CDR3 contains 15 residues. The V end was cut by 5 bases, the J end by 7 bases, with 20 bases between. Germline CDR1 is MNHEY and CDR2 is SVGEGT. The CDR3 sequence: CASSAPQGVPGGYTF. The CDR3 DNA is TGTGCCAGCAGTGCCCCGCAAGGGGTGCCTGGTGGCTACACCTTC.

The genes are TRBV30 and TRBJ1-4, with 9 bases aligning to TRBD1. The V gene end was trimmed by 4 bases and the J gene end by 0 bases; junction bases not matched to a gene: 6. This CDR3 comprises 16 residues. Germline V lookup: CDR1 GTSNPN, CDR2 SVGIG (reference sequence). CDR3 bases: TGTGCCTGGAAGACAGGGGGGGCATCAACTAATGAAAAACTGTTTTTT. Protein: CAWKTGGASTNEKLFF.

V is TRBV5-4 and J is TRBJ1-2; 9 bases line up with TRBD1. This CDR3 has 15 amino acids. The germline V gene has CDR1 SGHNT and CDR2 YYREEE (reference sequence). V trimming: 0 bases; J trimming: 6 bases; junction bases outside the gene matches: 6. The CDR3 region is CASSLVDRGPHGYTF. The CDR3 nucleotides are TGTGCCAGCAGCTTGGTGGACAGGGGACCTCATGGCTACACCTTC.

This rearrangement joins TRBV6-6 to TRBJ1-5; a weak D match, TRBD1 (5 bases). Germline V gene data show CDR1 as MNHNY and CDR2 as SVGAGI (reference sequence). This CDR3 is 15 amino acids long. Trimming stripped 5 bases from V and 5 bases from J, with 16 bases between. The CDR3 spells CASSPLGLPDQPQHF. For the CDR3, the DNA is TGTGCCAGCAGTCCCTTGGGGCTCCCCGATCAGCCCCAGCATTTT.

This CDR3 is CASSYSAGQPQHF. CDR3 DNA: TGTGCCAGCAGTTACTCTGCGGGGCAGCCCCAGCATTTT. This sequence joins TRBV6-5 and TRBJ1-5; no clear D. The CDR3 covers 13 residues. CDR1 is MNHEY, CDR2 SVGAGI, per germline. Trimming stripped 0 bases from V and 7 bases from J, with 7 bases between.

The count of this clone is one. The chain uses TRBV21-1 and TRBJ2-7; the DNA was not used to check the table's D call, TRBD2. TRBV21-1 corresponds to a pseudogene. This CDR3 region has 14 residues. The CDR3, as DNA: TGTGCCAGCAGCAAGCACTGCTACTCCTACGAGCAGTACTTC. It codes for CASSKHCYSYEQYF.

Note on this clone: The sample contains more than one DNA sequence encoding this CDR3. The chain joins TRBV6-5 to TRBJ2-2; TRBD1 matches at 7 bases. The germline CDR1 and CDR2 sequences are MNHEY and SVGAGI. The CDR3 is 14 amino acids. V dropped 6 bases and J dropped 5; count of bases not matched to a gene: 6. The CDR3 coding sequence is TGTGCCAGCAGCCGGACAGGAGGAACCGGGGAGCTGTTTTTT. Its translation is CASSRTGGTGELFF.

CDR3 sequence: CASSESAGPYEQYV. In DNA form, the CDR3 reads TGTGCCAGCAGTGAGTCGGCGGGACCTTACGAGCAGTACGTC. The chain links TRBV2 to TRBJ2-7; the D gene is possibly TRBD2 (6 bases). The germline V and J ends were trimmed by 3 bases and 4 bases, with 13 bases remaining between them. Germline lookup yields CDR1 SNHLY and CDR2 FYNNEI. This CDR3 has 14 amino acids.

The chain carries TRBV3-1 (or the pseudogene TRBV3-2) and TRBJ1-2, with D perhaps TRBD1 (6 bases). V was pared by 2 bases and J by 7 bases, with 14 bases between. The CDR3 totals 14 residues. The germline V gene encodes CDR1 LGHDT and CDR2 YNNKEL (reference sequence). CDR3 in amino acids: CASSQYSGHGGYTF. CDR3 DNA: TGTGCCAGCAGCCAATACTCGGGACACGGTGGCTACACCTTC.

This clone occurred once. The CDR3 protein is CASRTGPGTEAFF. CDR3 sequence (DNA): TGCGCCAGCAGGACAGGGCCGGGGACTGAAGCTTTCTTT. The chain is built from TRBV10-1 and TRBJ1-1, with TRBD1 matching over 7 bases. Unmatched junction bases numbered 6, after V lost 6 bases and J lost 5 bases. Germline CDR1 reads WNHNN; CDR2 reads SYGVQD (reference sequence). The CDR3 totals 13 residues.